The rows below give T cell receptor beta chains drawn from one sample of a study of shared clonotypes between healthy human individuals. Using immunoSEQ multiplex PCR, the repertoire was profiled, and TCRdb retains in-frame clones only, with some absent. This table has approximately 600,000 clones, 90% to 95% appearing once. Sequenced sample: naive CD8+ T cells sorted from blood. The receptors stem from a woman younger than 45 in good health. Both conserved end residues are part of each CDR3. A D gene is named only where the DNA matches it firmly. The size of a clone is reported for some rows only, either as once, few or many, or as a class for expanded clones.

13	.	TRBV2	.	TRBJ2-7	TGTGCCAGCAGTGCATACAGCTCCTACGAGCAGTACTTC	CASSAYSSYEQYF
16	.	TRBV4-1	.	TRBJ2-1	TGCGCCAGCAGCCAAGATACAGCCTGGAGCTACAATGAGCAGTTCTTC	CASSQDTAWSYNEQFF
14	.	TRBV5-6	.	TRBJ1-1	TGTGCCAGCACCCCCGGTCTAGGACAGTCAGAAGCTTTCTTT	CASTPGLGQSEAFF
13	.	TRBV28	.	TRBJ2-1	TGTGCCAGCAGCCCGGGATTTTACAATGAGCAGTTCTTC	CASSPGFYNEQFF
14	.	TRBV9	TRBD2	TRBJ2-7	TGTGCCAGCAGCGACCGGGAGGATAGGCACGAGCAGTACTTC	CASSDREDRHEQYF
15	.	TRBV11-2	.	TRBJ2-2	TGTGCCAGCAGCTTAGATTGGTCGGAGACCGGGGAGCTGTTTTTT	CASSLDWSETGELFF
17	.	TRBV28	.	TRBJ1-1	TGTGCCAGCAGTAACCGCTTGGGCAGGGGATCGAACACTGAAGCTTTCTTT	CASSNRLGRGSNTEAFF
13	.	TRBV13	TRBD1	TRBJ1-2	TGTGCCAGCAACCGGGACAGGGTTGATGGCTACACCTTC	CASNRDRVDGYTF
13	.	TRBV5-4	.	TRBJ2-5	TGTGCCAGCAGCTTCGAGGCAGAAGAGACCCAGTACTTC	CASSFEAEETQYF
13	.	TRBV13	.	TRBJ1-1	TGTGCCAGCAGCAGGGAATGGGGAGCTGAAGCTTTCTTT	CASSREWGAEAFF
13	.	TRBV6-1	.	TRBJ2-5	TGTGCCAGCCGCCCCGAGTACCAAGAGACCCAGTACTTC	CASRPEYQETQYF
15	.	TRBV15	.	TRBJ1-5	TGTGCCACCAGCAGAGGGACGATTAGCAATCAGCCCCAGCATTTT	CATSRGTISNQPQHF
14	.	TRBV27	.	TRBJ1-1	TGTGCCAGTAGTTTGGGTATTTCACGGACTGAAGCTTTCTTT	CASSLGISRTEAFF
13	once	TRBV27	.	TRBJ2-7	TGTGCCAGCAGTTTTGCGAGCTCCTACGAGCAGTACTTC	CASSFASSYEQYF
17	.	TRBV5-1	TRBD2	TRBJ2-1	TGCGCCAGCAGCTTCAGACTAGCGGGAGAGCCCTACAATGAGCAGTTCTTC	CASSFRLAGEPYNEQFF
13	.	TRBV11-2	.	TRBJ2-1	TGTGCCAGCAGCTTGGCAGGGGGGAATGAGCAGTTCTTC	CASSLAGGNEQFF
13	.	TRBV27	.	TRBJ1-1	TGTGCCAGCAGTTTACTCTTGAACACTGAAGCTTTCTTT	CASSLLLNTEAFF
11	few	TRBV27	.	TRBJ1-1	TGTGCCAGCAGTTTTGGGCCTGAAGCTTTCTTT	CASSFGPEAFF
11	.	TRBV9	.	TRBJ2-7	TGTGCCAGCAGCGTAGTTGACGAGCAGTACTTC	CASSVVDEQYF
18	.	TRBV10-3	.	TRBJ1-5	TGTGCCATCAGTGAGTCGTCAAAGGGGATCGATAGCAATCAGCCCCAGCATTTT	CAISESSKGIDSNQPQHF
16	.	TRBV5-5	TRBD2	TRBJ2-7	TGTGCCAGCAGCCTTCGGACTAGCGGATCATCCTACGAGCAGTACTTC	CASSLRTSGSSYEQYF
16	.	TRBV27	TRBD2	TRBJ2-3	TGTGCCAGCAGTCTCCTGACTAGCGGGAGCACAGATACGCAGTATTTT	CASSLLTSGSTDTQYF
14	.	TRBV6-1	.	TRBJ1-2	TGTGCCAGCAGTGGCAGGACAGCACCCTATGGCTACACCTTC	CASSGRTAPYGYTF
17	.	TRBV28	TRBD2	TRBJ2-3	TGTGCCAGCAGTTTCCCCGGGACTAGCGGGAGAACAGATACGCAGTATTTT	CASSFPGTSGRTDTQYF
12	.	TRBV13	.	TRBJ2-7	TGTGCCAGCAGCCACCCCTTTGGCGAGCAGTACTTC	CASSHPFGEQYF
13	.	TRBV28	.	TRBJ2-7	TGTGCCAGCACGGACGGCAGAAGTTACGAGCAGTACTTC	CASTDGRSYEQYF
14	.	TRBV11-2	.	TRBJ1-5	TGTGCCAGCAGCTTAGTAGGTAGCAATCAGCCCCAGCATTTT	CASSLVGSNQPQHF
16	.	TRBV30	TRBD1	TRBJ1-3	TGTGCCTGGAAAAAGGACAGGGACTCTGTGTTGGTCACCATATATTTT	CAWKKDRDSVLVTIYF
13	few	TRBV4-1	.	TRBJ1-1	TGCGCCAGCAGCCCCGAGGGGTTCACTGAAGCTTTCTTT	CASSPEGFTEAFF
17	once	TRBV5-4	TRBD1	TRBJ2-3	TGTGCCAGCACCGGACCCGGGACAGGGGGCGTGGGAGATACGCAGTATTTT	CASTGPGTGGVGDTQYF
14	.	TRBV27	.	TRBJ1-1	TGTGCCAGCAGTTTAACAGACATGAACACTGAAGCTTTCTTT	CASSLTDMNTEAFF